Sequencing of this T cell receptor (beta chain) was carried out in a study of vaccination and CD4 T cells after COVID-19. At the Johns Hopkins FTIC core, DNA taken from cultured CD4+ T cells was sequenced by way of the Oncomine TCR Beta short-read assay. The authors extracted genomic DNA from cultured CD4+ T cells. TCRdb re-called the PCR reads through MiXCR, storing one row per CDR3 protein. The repertoire holds around 6,000 distinct CDR3 sequences, with 48% as singletons. Treatment reported: roughly ten-day PBMC culture with coronavirus spike peptide pools or control peptides (ViraFEST assay). A remark on this clonotype: No antigen is known for it.

After removal of 5 bases from V and 6 bases from J, the junction contained 7 bases not matched to a gene. CDR3 length: 14 residues. This TCR was sampled from a human donor who had recovered from COVID-19. The source material was CD4+ T cells from blood, cultured in vitro. The V gene is TRBV12-3 or TRBV12-4, the J gene TRBJ2-7, with 10 bases matching TRBD1. The CDR3: CASSLTGGASEQYF. The CDR3 DNA sequence: TGTGCCAGCAGTCTGACAGGGGGCGCGTCCGAGCAGTACTTC.